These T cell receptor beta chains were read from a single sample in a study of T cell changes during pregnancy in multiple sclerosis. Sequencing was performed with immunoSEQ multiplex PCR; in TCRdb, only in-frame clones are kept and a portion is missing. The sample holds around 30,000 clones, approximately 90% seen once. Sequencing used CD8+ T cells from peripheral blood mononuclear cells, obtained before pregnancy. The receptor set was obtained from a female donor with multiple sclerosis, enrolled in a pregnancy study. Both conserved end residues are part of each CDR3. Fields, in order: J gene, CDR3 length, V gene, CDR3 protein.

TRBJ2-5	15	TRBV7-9	CASSPGTTVQETQYF
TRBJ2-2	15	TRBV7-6	CASSLDRGNTGELFF
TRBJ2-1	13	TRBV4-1	CASSLGLYNEQFF
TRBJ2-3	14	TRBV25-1	CASSDRRDKDTQYF
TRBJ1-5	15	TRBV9	CASSVGEFGNQPQHF
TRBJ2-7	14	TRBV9	CASSAGDYAYEQYF
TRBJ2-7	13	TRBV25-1	CASSDGPSYEQYF
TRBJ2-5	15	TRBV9	CASSGSGGVGETQYF
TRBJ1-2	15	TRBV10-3	CAISEVLGGGYGYTF
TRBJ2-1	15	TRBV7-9	CASSLFRGSYNEQFF
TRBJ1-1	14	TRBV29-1	CSVLPPGLNTEAFF
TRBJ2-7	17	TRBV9	CASREDCVGRMAYEQYF
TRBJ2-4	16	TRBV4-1	CASSQGLAGLLNIQYF
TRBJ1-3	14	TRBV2	CASKTGGSGNTIYF
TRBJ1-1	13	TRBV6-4	CASSVGTDTEAFF
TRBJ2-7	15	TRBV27	CASSLAAGLIYEQYF
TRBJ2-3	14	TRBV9	CASSPWTGQRTQYF
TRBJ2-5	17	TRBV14	CASSQVRSGRVWETQYF
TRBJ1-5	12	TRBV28	CASSLLNQPQHF
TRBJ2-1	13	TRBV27	CASSLGQSNEQFF
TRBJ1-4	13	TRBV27	CASSLGTKEKLFF
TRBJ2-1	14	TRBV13	CASSLAGGWNEQFF
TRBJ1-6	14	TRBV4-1	CASSQEGSRSPLHF
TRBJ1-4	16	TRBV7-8	CASSSFQEGGNEKLFF
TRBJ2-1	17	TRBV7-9	CASSSSRATETYNEQFF
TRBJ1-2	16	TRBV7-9	CASSPPGQGRAYGYTF
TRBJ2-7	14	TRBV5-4	CASSLEAGGYEQYF
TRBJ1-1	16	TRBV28	CASRSGQTIGDTEAFF
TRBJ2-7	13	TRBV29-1	CSVFGTVSYEQYF
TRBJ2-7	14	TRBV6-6	CASSRLASSYEQYF
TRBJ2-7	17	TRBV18	CASSPYDVIGTVYEQYF
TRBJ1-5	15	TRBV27	CASKSRDSSNQPQHF
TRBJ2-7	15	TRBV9	CASSVGQAASYEQYF
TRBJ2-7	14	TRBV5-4	CASSSRQGANEQYF
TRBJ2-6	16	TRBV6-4	CASSPGTGTGANVLTF
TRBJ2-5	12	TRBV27	CASGYIGGGQYF
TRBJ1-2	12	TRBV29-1	CSAGQGADGYTF
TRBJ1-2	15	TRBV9	CASSADSPANYGYTF
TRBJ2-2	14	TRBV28	CASSMTENTGELFF
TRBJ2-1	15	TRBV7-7	CASSPRWGEDNEQFF
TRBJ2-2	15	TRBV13	CASSLTGGRTGELFF
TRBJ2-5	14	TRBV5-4	CASSLGGPQETQYF
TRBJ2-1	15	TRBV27	CASRSLDSSYNEQFF
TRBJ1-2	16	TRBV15	CATSRDRGGSDYGYTF
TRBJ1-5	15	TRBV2	CASSGDRNSNQPQHF
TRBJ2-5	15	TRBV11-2	CASSFPQANSETQYF
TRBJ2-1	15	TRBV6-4	CASRAGGSSYNEQFF